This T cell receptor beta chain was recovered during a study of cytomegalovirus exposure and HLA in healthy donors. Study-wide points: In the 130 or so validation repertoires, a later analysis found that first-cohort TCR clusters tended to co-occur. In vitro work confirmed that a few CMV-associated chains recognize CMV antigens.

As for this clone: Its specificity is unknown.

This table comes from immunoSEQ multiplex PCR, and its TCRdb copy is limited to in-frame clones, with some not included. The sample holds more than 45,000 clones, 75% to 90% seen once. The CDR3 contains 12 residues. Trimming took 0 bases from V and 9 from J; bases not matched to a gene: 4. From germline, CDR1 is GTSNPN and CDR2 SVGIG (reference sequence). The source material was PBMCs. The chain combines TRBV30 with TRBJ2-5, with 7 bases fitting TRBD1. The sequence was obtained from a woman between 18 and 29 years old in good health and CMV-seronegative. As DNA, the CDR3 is TGTGCCTGGAGTGTAGACAGGGTCTCCCAGTACTTC. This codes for CAWSVDRVSQYF.